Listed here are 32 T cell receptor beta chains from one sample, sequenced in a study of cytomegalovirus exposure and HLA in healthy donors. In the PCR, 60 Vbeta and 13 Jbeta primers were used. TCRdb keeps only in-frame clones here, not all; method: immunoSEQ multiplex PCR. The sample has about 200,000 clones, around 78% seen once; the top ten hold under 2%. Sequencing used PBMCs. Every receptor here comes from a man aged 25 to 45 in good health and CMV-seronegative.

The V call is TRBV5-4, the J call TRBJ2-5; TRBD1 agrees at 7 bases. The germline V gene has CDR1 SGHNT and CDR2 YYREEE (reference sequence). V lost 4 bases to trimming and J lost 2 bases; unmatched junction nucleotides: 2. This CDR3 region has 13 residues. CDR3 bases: TGTGCCAGCAGCGGGGGACAGCAAGAGACCCAGTACTTC. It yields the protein CASSGGQQETQYF. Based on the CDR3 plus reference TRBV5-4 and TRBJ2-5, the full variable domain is ETGVTQSPTHLIKTRGQQVTLRCSSQSGHNTVSWYQQALGQGPQFIFQYYREEENGRGNFPPRFSGLQFPNYSSELNVNALELDDSALYLCASSGGQQETQYFGPGTRLLVL.

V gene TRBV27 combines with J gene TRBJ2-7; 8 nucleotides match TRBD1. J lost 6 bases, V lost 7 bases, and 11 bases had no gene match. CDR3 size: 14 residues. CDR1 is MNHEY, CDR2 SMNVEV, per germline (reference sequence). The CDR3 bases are TGTGCCAGCAAGTCAGGGGGCACCTCTTTCGAGCAGTACTTC. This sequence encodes CASKSGGTSFEQYF.

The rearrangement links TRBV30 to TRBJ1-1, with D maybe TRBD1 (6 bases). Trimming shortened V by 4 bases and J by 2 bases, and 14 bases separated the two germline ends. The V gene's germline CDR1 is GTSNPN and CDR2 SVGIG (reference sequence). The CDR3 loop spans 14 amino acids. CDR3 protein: CAWMVTGVNTEAFF. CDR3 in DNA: TGTGCCTGGATGGTGACAGGAGTAAACACTGAAGCTTTCTTT.

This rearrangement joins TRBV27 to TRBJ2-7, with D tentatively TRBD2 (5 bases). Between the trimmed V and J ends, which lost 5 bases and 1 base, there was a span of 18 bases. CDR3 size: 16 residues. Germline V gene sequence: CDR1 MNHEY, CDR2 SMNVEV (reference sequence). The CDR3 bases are TGTGCCAGCAGTCCCCTTCCCCGCGGGCCTTCCTACGAGCAGTACTTC. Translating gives CASSPLPRGPSYEQYF.

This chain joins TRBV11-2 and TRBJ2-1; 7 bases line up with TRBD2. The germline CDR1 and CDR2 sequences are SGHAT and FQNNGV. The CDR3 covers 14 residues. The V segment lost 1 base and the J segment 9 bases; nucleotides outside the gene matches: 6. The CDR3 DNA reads TGTGCCAGCAGCTTAGTCCCCGGGGGGAGTGAGCAGTTCTTC. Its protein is CASSLVPGGSEQFF.

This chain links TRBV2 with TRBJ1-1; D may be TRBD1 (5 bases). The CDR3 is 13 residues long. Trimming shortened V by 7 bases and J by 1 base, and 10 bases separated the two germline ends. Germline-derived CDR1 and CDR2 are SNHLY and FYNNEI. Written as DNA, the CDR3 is TGTGCCAGCATCGGCAGGGCGAACACTGAAGCTTTCTTT. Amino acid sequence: CASIGRANTEAFF.

The CDR3 loop is CASSLGGGTSYEQYF. CDR3 nucleotides: TGCGCCAGCAGCTTGGGAGGGGGCACCAGCTACGAGCAGTACTTC. The chain couples TRBV5-1 to TRBJ2-7; the match to TRBD1 covers 7 bases. This CDR3 is 15 amino acids long. J lost 3 bases, V lost 0 bases, and 6 bases had no gene match. CDR1 and CDR2 (germline): SGHRS, YFSETQ. Using reference TRBV5-1 and TRBJ2-7 for the parts outside the CDR3, the full variable domain is KAGVTQTPRYLIKTRGQQVTLSCSPISGHRSVSWYQQTPGQGLQFLFEYFSETQRNKGNFPGRFSGRQFSNSRSEMNVSTLELGDSALYLCASSLGGGTSYEQYFGPGTRLTVT.

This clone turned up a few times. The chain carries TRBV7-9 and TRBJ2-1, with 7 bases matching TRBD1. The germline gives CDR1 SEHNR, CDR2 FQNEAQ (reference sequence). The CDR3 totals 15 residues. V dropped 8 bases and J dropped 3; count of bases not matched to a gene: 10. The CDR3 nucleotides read TGTGCCAGCGTCCCAACAGGGGACGTCTACAATGAGCAGTTCTTC. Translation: CASVPTGDVYNEQFF.

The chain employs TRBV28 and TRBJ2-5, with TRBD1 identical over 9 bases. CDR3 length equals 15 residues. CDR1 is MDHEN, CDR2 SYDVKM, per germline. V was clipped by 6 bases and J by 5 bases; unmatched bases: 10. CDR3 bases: TGTGCCAGCAGCGCAGGACAGGGGCTTGGGGAGACCCAGTACTTC. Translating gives CASSAGQGLGETQYF.

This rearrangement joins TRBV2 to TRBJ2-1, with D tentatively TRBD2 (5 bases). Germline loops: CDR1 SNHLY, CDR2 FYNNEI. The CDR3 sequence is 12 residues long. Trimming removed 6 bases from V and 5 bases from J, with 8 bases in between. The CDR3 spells CASRGSHNEQFF. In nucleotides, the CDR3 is TGTGCCAGCAGGGGGAGTCACAATGAGCAGTTCTTC. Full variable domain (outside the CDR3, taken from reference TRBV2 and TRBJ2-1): EPEVTQTPSHQVTQMGQEVILRCVPISNHLYFYWYRQILGQKVEFLVSFYNNEISEKSEIFDDQFSVERPDGSNFTLKIRSTKLEDSAMYFCASRGSHNEQFFGPGTRLTVL.

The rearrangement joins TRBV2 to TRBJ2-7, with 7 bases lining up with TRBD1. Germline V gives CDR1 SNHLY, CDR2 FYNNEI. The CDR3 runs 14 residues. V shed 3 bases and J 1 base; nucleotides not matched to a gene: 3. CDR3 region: CASSERGPSYEQYF. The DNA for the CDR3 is TGTGCCAGCAGTGAGAGGGGGCCTTCCTACGAGCAGTACTTC.

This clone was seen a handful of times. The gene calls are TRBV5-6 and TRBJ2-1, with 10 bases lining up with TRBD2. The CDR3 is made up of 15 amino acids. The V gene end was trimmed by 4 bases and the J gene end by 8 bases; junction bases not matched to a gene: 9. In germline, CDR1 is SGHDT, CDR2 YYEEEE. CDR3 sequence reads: CASSPKREGLYEQFF. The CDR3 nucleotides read TGTGCCAGCAGCCCTAAGCGGGAGGGCCTTTATGAGCAGTTCTTC. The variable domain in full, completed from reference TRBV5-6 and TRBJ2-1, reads DAGVTQSPTHLIKTRGQQVTLRCSPKSGHDTVSWYQQALGQGPQFIFQYYEEEERQRGNFPDRFSGHQFPNYSSELNVNALLLGDSALYLCASSPKREGLYEQFFGPGTRLTVL.

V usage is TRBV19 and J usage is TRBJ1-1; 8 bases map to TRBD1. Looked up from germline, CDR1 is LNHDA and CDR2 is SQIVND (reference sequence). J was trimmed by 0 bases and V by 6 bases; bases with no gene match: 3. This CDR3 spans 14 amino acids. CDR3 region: CASRSGGLNTEAFF. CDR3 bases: TGTGCCAGTAGGTCAGGGGGCCTGAACACTGAAGCTTTCTTT.

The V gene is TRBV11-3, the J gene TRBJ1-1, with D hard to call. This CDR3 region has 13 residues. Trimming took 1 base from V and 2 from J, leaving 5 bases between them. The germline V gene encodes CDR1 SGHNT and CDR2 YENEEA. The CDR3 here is CASSLVKNTEAFF. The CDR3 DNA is TGTGCCAGCAGCTTAGTCAAAAACACTGAAGCTTTCTTT.

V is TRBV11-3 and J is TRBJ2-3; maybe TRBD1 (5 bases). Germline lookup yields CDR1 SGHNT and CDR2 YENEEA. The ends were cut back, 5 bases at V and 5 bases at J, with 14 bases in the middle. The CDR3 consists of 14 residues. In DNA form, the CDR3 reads TGTGCCAGCAGCCTCCGACAGAGTGGAGATACGCAGTATTTT. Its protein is CASSLRQSGDTQYF.

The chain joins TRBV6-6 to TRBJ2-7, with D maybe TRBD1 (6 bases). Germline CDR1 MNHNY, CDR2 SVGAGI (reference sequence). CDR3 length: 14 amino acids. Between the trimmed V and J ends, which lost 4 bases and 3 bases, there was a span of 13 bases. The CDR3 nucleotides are TGTGCCAGCAGTTTGGGGCAGGGGATCTACGAGCAGTACTTC. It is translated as CASSLGQGIYEQYF.

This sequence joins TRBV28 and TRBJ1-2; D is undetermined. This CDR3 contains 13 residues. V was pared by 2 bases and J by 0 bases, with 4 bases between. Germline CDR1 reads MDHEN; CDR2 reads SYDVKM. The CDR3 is CASSLIANYGYTF. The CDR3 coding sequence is TGTGCCAGCAGTTTAATAGCTAACTATGGCTACACCTTC.

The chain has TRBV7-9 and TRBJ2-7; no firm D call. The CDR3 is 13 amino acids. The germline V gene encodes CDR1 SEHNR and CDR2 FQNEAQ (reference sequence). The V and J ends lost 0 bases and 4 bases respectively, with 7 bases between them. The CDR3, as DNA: TGTGCCAGCAGCTTAGCGAACGGGTACGAGCAGTACTTC. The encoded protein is CASSLANGYEQYF.

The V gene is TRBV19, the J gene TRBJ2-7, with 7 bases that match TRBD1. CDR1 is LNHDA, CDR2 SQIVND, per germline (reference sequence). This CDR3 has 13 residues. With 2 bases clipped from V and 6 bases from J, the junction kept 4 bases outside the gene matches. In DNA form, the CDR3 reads TGTGCCAGTAGTATAAAGGGGGCGGGCGAGCAGTACTTC. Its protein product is CASSIKGAGEQYF.

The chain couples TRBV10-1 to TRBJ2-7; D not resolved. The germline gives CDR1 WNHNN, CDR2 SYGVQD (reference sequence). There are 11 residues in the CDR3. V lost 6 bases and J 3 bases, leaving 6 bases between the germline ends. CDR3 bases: TGCGCCAGCAGGGTACTCTACGAGCAGTACTTC. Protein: CASRVLYEQYF.

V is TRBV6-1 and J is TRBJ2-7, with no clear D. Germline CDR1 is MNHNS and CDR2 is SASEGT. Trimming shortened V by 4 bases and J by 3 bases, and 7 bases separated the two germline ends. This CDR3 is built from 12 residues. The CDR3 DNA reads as TGTGCCAGCAGTGGGAACTACTACGAGCAGTACTTC. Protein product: CASSGNYYEQYF.

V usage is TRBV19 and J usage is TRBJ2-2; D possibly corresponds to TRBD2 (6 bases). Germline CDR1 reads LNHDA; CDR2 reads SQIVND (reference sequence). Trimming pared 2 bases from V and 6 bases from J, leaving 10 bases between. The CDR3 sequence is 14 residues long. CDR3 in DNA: TGTGCCAGTAGTATACCGACTAGTTCCGGGGAGCTGTTTTTT. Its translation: CASSIPTSSGELFF.

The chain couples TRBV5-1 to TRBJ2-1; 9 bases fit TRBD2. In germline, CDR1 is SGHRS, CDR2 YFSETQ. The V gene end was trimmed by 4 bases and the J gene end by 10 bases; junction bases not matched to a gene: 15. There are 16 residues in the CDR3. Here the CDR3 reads CASSQLAGTPGGEQFF. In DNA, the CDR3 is TGCGCCAGCAGCCAACTAGCGGGCACACCTGGGGGGGAGCAGTTCTTC.

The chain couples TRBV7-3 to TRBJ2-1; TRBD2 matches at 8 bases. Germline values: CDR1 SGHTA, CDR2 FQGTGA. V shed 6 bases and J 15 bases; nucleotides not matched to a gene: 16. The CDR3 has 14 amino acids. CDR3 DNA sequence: TGTGCCAGCAGTCCGGGACTAGGGCCTTCTCAGAGGTTCTTC. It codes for CASSPGLGPSQRFF.

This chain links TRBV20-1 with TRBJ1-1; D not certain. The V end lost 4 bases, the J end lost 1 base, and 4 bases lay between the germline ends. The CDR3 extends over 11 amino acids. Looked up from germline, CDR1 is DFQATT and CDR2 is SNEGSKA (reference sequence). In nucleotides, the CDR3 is TGCAGTGCTATAAAGAACACTGAAGCTTTCTTT. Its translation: CSAIKNTEAFF.

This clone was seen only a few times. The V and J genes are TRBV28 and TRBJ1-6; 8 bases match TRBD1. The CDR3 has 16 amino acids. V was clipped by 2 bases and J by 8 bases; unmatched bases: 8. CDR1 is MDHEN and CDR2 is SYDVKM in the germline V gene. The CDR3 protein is CASSLSSGQGYSPLHF. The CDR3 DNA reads TGTGCCAGCAGTTTAAGCAGCGGACAGGGATATTCACCCCTCCACTTT. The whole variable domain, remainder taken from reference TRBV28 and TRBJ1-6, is DVKVTQSSRYLVKRTGEKVFLECVQDMDHENMFWYRQDPGLGLRLIYFSYDVKMKEKGDIPEGYSVSREKKERFSLILESASTNQTSMYLCASSLSSGQGYSPLHFGNGTRLTVT.

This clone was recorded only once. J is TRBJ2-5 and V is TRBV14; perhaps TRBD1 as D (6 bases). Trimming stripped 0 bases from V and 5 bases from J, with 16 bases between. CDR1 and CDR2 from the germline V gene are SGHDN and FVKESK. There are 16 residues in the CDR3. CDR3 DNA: TGTGCCAGCAGCCAAGAAGGTACAGGGTTCGGGGAGACCCAGTACTTC. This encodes CASSQEGTGFGETQYF.

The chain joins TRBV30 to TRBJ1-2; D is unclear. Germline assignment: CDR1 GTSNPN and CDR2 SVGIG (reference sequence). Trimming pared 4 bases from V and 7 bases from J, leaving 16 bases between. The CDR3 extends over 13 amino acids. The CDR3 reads CAWMPTIAGGYTF. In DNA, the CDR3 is TGTGCCTGGATGCCCACCATCGCGGGTGGCTACACCTTC.

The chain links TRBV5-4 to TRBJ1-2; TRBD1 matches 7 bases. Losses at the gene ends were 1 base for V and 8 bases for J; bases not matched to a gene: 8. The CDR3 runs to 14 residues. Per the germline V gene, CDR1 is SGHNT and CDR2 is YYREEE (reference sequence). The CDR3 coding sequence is TGTGCCAGCAGCTTGATAGATCACAGGGGCGGCTACACCTTC. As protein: CASSLIDHRGGYTF. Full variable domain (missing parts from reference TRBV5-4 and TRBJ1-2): ETGVTQSPTHLIKTRGQQVTLRCSSQSGHNTVSWYQQALGQGPQFIFQYYREEENGRGNFPPRFSGLQFPNYSSELNVNALELDDSALYLCASSLIDHRGGYTFGSGTRLTVV.

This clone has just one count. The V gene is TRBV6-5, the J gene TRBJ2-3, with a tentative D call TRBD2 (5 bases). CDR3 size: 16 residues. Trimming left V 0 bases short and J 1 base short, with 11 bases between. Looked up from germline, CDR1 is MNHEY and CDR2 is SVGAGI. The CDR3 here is CASSYSLLGGTDTQYF. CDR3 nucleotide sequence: TGTGCCAGCAGTTACTCGCTTCTCGGGGGCACAGATACGCAGTATTTT.

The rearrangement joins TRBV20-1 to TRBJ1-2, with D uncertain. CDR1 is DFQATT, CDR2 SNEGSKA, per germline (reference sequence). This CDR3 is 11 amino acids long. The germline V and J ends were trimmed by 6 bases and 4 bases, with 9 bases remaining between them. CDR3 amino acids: CSATHRYGYTF. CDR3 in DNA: TGCAGTGCCACTCACCGCTATGGCTACACCTTC.

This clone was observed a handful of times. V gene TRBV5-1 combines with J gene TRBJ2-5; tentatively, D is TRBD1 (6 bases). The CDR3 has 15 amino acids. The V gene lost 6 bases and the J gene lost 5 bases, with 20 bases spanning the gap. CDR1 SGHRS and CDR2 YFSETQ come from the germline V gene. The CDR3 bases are TGCGCCAGCACCAGGAGGCAGGGGACGAGTGAGACCCAGTACTTC. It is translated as CASTRRQGTSETQYF.